This T cell receptor (beta chain) was documented in a study of cytomegalovirus exposure and HLA in healthy donors. General study points: There were several of the most significant clusters that appeared linked to common viral pathogens in a later analysis. High specificity and sensitivity for cytomegalovirus status were reported for the classifier. A later analysis showed HLA-associated TCR beta chains outstripping equally common others in clonal expansion.

The CDR3 consists of 15 residues. V was trimmed by 8 bases and J by 0 bases, leaving 11 bases between them. The germline CDR1 and CDR2 sequences are MRHNA and SNTAGT. At collection, donors were nominally healthy, but unrecorded immune exposures were probable. A word on this clone: Its matching antigen is unknown.

PCR involved 60 Vbeta and 13 Jbeta primers. Only in-frame clones appear in the TCRdb table, and some are missing; sequencing was by immunoSEQ multiplex PCR. The sample holds under 200,000 clones, about 75% seen once. Sample: PBMCs. This chain joins TRBV6-4 and TRBJ2-6, with a possible D match to TRBD1 (5 bases). The TCR was taken from a male donor in good health and CMV-seropositive. CDR3 nucleotide sequence: TGTGCCAGCGGTAACAGGACCTCTGGGGCCAACGTCCTGACTTTC. This encodes CASGNRTSGANVLTF.